The sequence of this TCR beta chain was determined in a study of CDR3 diversity in severe acne. There are many counts of this clonotype. Germline lookup yields CDR1 MNHEY and CDR2 SMNVEV (reference sequence). Germline trimming cut 6 bases from V and 3 bases from J; bases unmatched to any gene: 8. The CDR3 runs to 14 residues. From the PCR reads, TCRdb called clonotypes with MiXCR, one entry per CDR3 protein. The sample includes fewer than 100,000 distinct CDR3 sequences, around 50% of them seen just once. The gene calls are TRBV27 and TRBJ2-7; 7 bases match TRBD1. The TCR originated in a male donor in good health, without acne. The sequenced material came from blood. The CDR3 reads CASRGMGQIYEQYF. The CDR3 DNA reads TGTGCCAGCAGGGGGATGGGACAGATCTACGAGCAGTACTTC.